This TCR beta chain was recorded in a study of CD8 T cells in Susac syndrome. CD8+ and CD4+ T cells from blood underwent TCR beta sequencing, which was carried out in a high-throughput format. The CD8+ and CD4+ T cells were negatively isolated, with the TEMRA cells enriched by FACS. The RNA input was roughly 0.5 to 1 ug, and it was reverse transcribed with random hexamers. Multiplex immunoSEQ PCR targeted 54 Vbeta and 13 Jbeta TCR beta segments. TCRdb ran MiXCR on the immunoSEQ multiplex PCR reads and lists one entry per CDR3 protein. The sample holds about 210,000 distinct CDR3 sequences, around 96% seen once. The CDR3 consists of 16 residues. Germline assignment: CDR1 SGHAT and CDR2 FQNNGV. V was clipped by 5 bases and J by 0 bases, with 15 bases between them.

V usage is TRBV11-2 and J usage is TRBJ2-3; no clear D gene. This sequence was found in a human donor with multiple sclerosis. The sequenced sample was CD4+ T cells from PBMCs. The CDR3 sequence is CASSPWVTLSTDTQYF. CDR3 sequence (DNA): TGTGCCAGCAGCCCATGGGTGACTCTCAGCACAGATACGCAGTATTTT.